These 24 T cell receptor beta chains originate from one sample sequenced in a study of identical twins. Each CDR3 protein is one row after TCRdb ran MiXCR on the 5' RACE reads. Among roughly 720,000 distinct CDR3 sequences, 18% were seen once, and the ten largest hold around 13%. These data were also reused for a study on T cells expressing NK-cell markers.

Sequencing was done on a sample of PBMCs. Receptors were obtained from a woman between 18 and 29 years old in good health.

This clonotype was seen a handful of times. This chain joins TRBV4-3 and TRBJ2-2; no definite D call. Germline V gene sequence: CDR1 LGHNA, CDR2 YSLEER. V was trimmed by 1 base and J by 0 bases, leaving 6 bases between them. This CDR3 has 15 amino acids. For the CDR3, the DNA is TGCGCCAGCAGCCAAGTTTCGCCGAACACCGGGGAGCTGTTTTTT. Amino acid sequence: CASSQVSPNTGELFF.

The chain recombines TRBV30 with TRBJ2-7; 16 bases align to TRBD2. CDR1 and CDR2 (germline): GTSNPN, SVGIG (reference sequence). J lost 9 bases, V lost 4 bases, and 9 bases had no gene match. The CDR3 totals 15 residues. In DNA form, the CDR3 reads TGTGCCTGGACCACAGGGACTAGCGGGAGGGCGAGGCAGTACTTC. It encodes CAWTTGTSGRARQYF.

This clonotype has just a few counts. The rearrangement uses TRBV7-2 and TRBJ2-3, with TRBD2 matching over 11 bases. Trimming cost V 7 bases and J 6 bases; bases outside gene matches: 3. CDR1 and CDR2 (germline): SGHTA, FQGNSA. The CDR3 is made up of 13 amino acids. CDR3 protein: CASTSGRIDTQYF. In DNA, the CDR3 is TGTGCCAGCACTAGCGGGAGGATCGATACGCAGTATTTT.

The chain couples TRBV4-3 to TRBJ2-1, with D perhaps TRBD2 (6 bases). The CDR3 runs 17 residues. Trimming left V 0 bases short and J 1 base short, with 13 bases between. From germline, CDR1 is LGHNA and CDR2 YSLEER. Here the CDR3 DNA reads TGCGCCAGCAGCCAAGATTTAGCTAGCGTGTCCTACAATGAGCAGTTCTTC. Its translation: CASSQDLASVSYNEQFF.

This clonotype was detected only a few times. The chain employs TRBV7-2 and TRBJ2-3; D not resolved. This CDR3 has 13 amino acids. The V end lost 2 bases, the J end lost 5 bases, and 8 bases lay between the germline ends. Germline CDR1 SGHTA, CDR2 FQGNSA. The DNA of the CDR3 is TGTGCCAGCAGCTTAATGGTAGGAGATACGCAGTATTTT. It codes for CASSLMVGDTQYF.

This clonotype was seen a handful of times. The V gene is TRBV20-1, the J gene TRBJ2-1; D remains unclear. The germline V gene has CDR1 DFQATT and CDR2 SNEGSKA (reference sequence). With 5 bases removed from V and 12 bases from J, the gap between germline ends came to 14 bases. The CDR3 spans 11 residues. The CDR3 DNA reads TGCAGTGCTCTTGCTCCGACGGCGCAGTTCTTC. Encoded protein: CSALAPTAQFF.

This clonotype was seen more than once but under ten times. The chain links TRBV10-3 to TRBJ2-3; D possibly corresponds to TRBD2 (5 bases). The germline CDR1 and CDR2 sequences are ENHRY and SYGVKD. The CDR3 totals 18 residues. Trimming stripped 0 bases from V and 0 bases from J, with 16 bases between. CDR3 coding DNA: TGTGCCATCAGTGAGTCGACTCGGGGTGCTCCTAGCACAGATACGCAGTATTTT. This translates into CAISESTRGAPSTDTQYF.

The chain's CDR3 is CASSSSETTATQYF. In DNA, the CDR3 is TGTGCCAGCAGCTCTTCTGAGACTACAGCGACCCAGTACTTC. The chain carries TRBV5-4 and TRBJ2-5; D might be TRBD2 (5 bases). V lost 3 bases to trimming and J lost 7 bases, with 16 bases between them. Per germline, CDR1 SGHNT and CDR2 YYREEE (reference sequence). This CDR3 has 14 residues.

This clonotype was counted many times. This chain links TRBV6-1 with TRBJ1-2; D gene ambiguous. The CDR3 extends over 14 amino acids. Trimming took 2 bases from V and 2 from J, leaving 9 bases between them. The germline CDR1 and CDR2 sequences are MNHNS and SASEGT. CDR3 DNA: TGTGCCAGCAGTGAATTGACCCGCAACTATGGCTACACCTTC. Translation: CASSELTRNYGYTF.

The chain recombines TRBV20-1 with TRBJ1-4, with TRBD1 matching 9 bases. V trimming: 3 bases; J trimming: 6 bases; junction bases outside the gene matches: 2. The CDR3 runs 13 residues. Germline loops: CDR1 DFQATT, CDR2 SNEGSKA (reference sequence). Here the CDR3 reads CSASRDRDEKLFF. In DNA form, the CDR3 reads TGCAGTGCTAGCCGGGACAGGGATGAAAAACTGTTTTTT.

This clonotype was observed many times. The chain links TRBV7-8 to TRBJ2-1, with TRBD2 matching over 8 bases. After removal of 0 bases from V and 2 bases from J, the junction contained 0 bases not matched to a gene. In germline, CDR1 is SGHVS, CDR2 FQNEAQ. There are 15 residues in the CDR3. As DNA, the CDR3 is TGTGCCAGCAGCTTAGCGGGACTAGCCTACAATGAGCAGTTCTTC. Amino acids: CASSLAGLAYNEQFF.

The chain joins TRBV20-1 to TRBJ2-3; TRBD2 matches at 9 bases. Germline V gene lookup returns CDR1 DFQATT and CDR2 SNEGSKA (reference sequence). Trimming at V came to 6 bases and at J to 2 bases, leaving 9 bases not matched to a gene. The CDR3 runs 15 residues. The CDR3 is CSASVLAGNTDTQYF. The DNA of the CDR3 is TGCAGTGCGTCGGTGCTAGCGGGGAACACAGATACGCAGTATTTT.

The gene calls are TRBV6-5 and TRBJ2-3, with D perhaps matching TRBD2 (5 bases). CDR1 and CDR2 (germline): MNHEY, SVGAGI. The length of the CDR3 is 14 residues. Between the trimmed V and J ends, which lost 0 bases and 4 bases, there was a span of 8 bases. CDR3 in DNA: TGTGCCAGCAGTTACTCCAGGAGGTCAGATACGCAGTATTTT. Encoded protein: CASSYSRRSDTQYF.

The rearrangement links TRBV25-1 to TRBJ2-7; TRBD1 might be the D (5 bases). There are 14 residues in the CDR3. Between the trimmed V and J ends, which lost 3 bases and 0 bases, there was a span of 9 bases. The germline V gene encodes CDR1 MGHDK and CDR2 SYGVNS. This chain's CDR3 is CASSDIRASYEQYF. In nucleotides, the CDR3 is TGTGCCAGCAGTGACATCAGGGCCTCCTACGAGCAGTACTTC.

This clonotype has only a few counts. V gene TRBV6-5 combines with J gene TRBJ2-1, with D unclear. From germline, CDR1 is MNHEY and CDR2 SVGAGI. The V gene lost 2 bases and the J gene lost 4 bases, with 15 bases spanning the gap. The CDR3 sequence is 16 residues long. In DNA, the CDR3 is TGTGCCAGCAGTTACACTCCTGGACCTCCTTACAATGAGCAGTTCTTC. Amino acid sequence: CASSYTPGPPYNEQFF.

V is TRBV5-1 and J is TRBJ2-1, with 9 bases matching TRBD2. The CDR3 length is 16 residues. Germline V CDR1 and CDR2: SGHRS, YFSETQ. V trimming: 1 base; J trimming: 8 bases; junction bases outside the gene matches: 10. CDR3 sequence: CASSLILAGTTDEQFF. CDR3 coding DNA: TGCGCCAGCAGCTTGATCCTAGCGGGGACCACAGATGAGCAGTTCTTC.

V and J are TRBV7-9 and TRBJ2-2; D perhaps matches TRBD2 (5 bases). CDR1 SEHNR and CDR2 FQNEAQ come from the germline V gene (reference sequence). Between the trimmed V and J ends, which lost 4 bases and 3 bases, there was a span of 15 bases. This CDR3 region has 16 residues. CDR3 amino acids: CASSSSLRGYTGELFF. The CDR3 coding sequence is TGTGCCAGCAGCTCATCACTTAGAGGGTACACCGGGGAGCTGTTTTTT.

In its sample, this clonotype was seen a few times. The chain joins TRBV12-3 or TRBV12-4 to TRBJ2-2; D might be TRBD1 (5 bases). V gave up 1 base and J gave up 6 bases, with 12 bases separating them. CDR3 length: 15 residues. CDR3 residues: CASSLGRANPGELFF. CDR3 in DNA: TGTGCCAGCAGTTTAGGCAGGGCGAATCCCGGGGAGCTGTTTTTT.

This clonotype occurred a few times. The gene calls are TRBV28 and TRBJ1-1, with D possibly TRBD1 on 5 matching bases. The V gene's germline CDR1 is MDHEN and CDR2 SYDVKM. V was pared by 5 bases and J by 8 bases, with 15 bases between. The CDR3 extends over 13 amino acids. The CDR3 DNA reads TGTGCCAGCAGTCGCGGGACGTGGACCGAAGCTTTCTTT. Its protein product is CASSRGTWTEAFF.

The chain is built from TRBV5-6 and TRBJ2-7; either TRBD1 or TRBD2 may supply D (5 bases each). The CDR3 spans 16 residues. CDR1 is SGHDT and CDR2 is YYEEEE in the germline V gene. V lost 4 bases, J lost 5 bases, and 22 bases lay in between. CDR3 sequence reads: CASSPGPHPEINEQYF. Here the CDR3 DNA reads TGTGCCAGCAGCCCGGGACCACACCCAGAGATAAACGAGCAGTACTTC. Full variable domain (rest looked up from reference TRBV5-6 and TRBJ2-7): DAGVTQSPTHLIKTRGQQVTLRCSPKSGHDTVSWYQQALGQGPQFIFQYYEEEERQRGNFPDRFSGHQFPNYSSELNVNALLLGDSALYLCASSPGPHPEINEQYFGPGTRLTVT.

This clonotype has just a few counts. V usage is TRBV12-3 or TRBV12-4 and J usage is TRBJ1-1; 7 nucleotides match TRBD1. Losses at the gene ends were 7 bases for V and 5 bases for J; bases not matched to a gene: 7. This CDR3 contains 13 residues. Here the CDR3 DNA reads TGTGCCAGCACCTTAGGGGGCGCGACTGAAGCTTTCTTT. Translating gives CASTLGGATEAFF.

The chain uses TRBV6-1 and TRBJ2-4, with 8 positions matching TRBD2. The ends lost 6 bases at V and 0 bases at J; junction bases unmatched: 13. The CDR3 is made up of 18 amino acids. CDR1 is MNHNS and CDR2 is SASEGT in the germline V gene. The CDR3 spells CASSPFLLADLAKNIQYF. Written as DNA, the CDR3 is TGTGCCAGCAGCCCCTTCCTACTAGCGGATCTAGCCAAAAACATTCAGTACTTC.

The V and J genes are TRBV12-5 and TRBJ2-1; TRBD1 agrees at 8 bases. Germline V gene data show CDR1 as LGHNT and CDR2 as FRNRAP. The CDR3 sequence is 14 residues long. J gave up 8 bases and V 4 bases, and 7 bases lay outside the gene matches. The CDR3 bases are TGTGCTAGTGGTTCTACGGGGACAGGCTATGAGCAGTTCTTC. It translates to CASGSTGTGYEQFF. The full variable domain, rest sourced from reference TRBV12-5 and TRBJ2-1, is DARVTQTPRHKVTEMGQEVTMRCQPILGHNTVFWYRQTMMQGLELLAYFRNRAPLDDSGMPKDRFSAEMPDATLATLKIQPSEPRDSAVYFCASGSTGTGYEQFFGPGTRLTVL.

The CDR3 DNA sequence: TGCAGTGCTAGAGATCTACCAGGCCTTGGTGAAGCTTTCTTT. This encodes CSARDLPGLGEAFF. The chain has TRBV20-1 and TRBJ1-1, with D uncertain. Per the germline V gene, CDR1 is DFQATT and CDR2 is SNEGSKA (reference sequence). Trimming removed 0 bases at V and 7 bases at J, with 15 bases between. The CDR3 extends over 14 amino acids.